The sample holds a few counts of the clone carrying this TCR beta chain. The sample is drawn from a study of cytomegalovirus exposure and HLA in healthy donors. Both 60 Vbeta primers and 13 Jbeta primers went into the PCR. Generated by immunoSEQ multiplex PCR, the TCRdb table keeps only in-frame clones and is missing some. The sample carries about 140,000 clones, 75% to 85% recorded once. Germline V gene data show CDR1 as GTSNPN and CDR2 as SVGIG (reference sequence). This CDR3 contains 17 residues. V was cut by 2 bases and J by 4 bases, with 24 bases left in between. This receptor was obtained from a man aged 45-65 years in good health and CMV-seronegative. The sequenced sample was PBMCs. The V and J genes are TRBV30 and TRBJ2-7; D might be TRBD1 (6 bases). The CDR3 protein is CAWSWAPIQGEEYEQYF. DNA of the CDR3: TGTGCCTGGAGTTGGGCCCCGATACAGGGAGAAGAGTACGAGCAGTACTTC.